This TCR beta chain was recorded in a study of blood T cell repertoires in COVID-19. Study summary: COVID-19 samples from acute and convalescent phases originated in the United States, Italy and Spain.

Recruitment covered about 25 US areas and drew participants whose ages spanned 18 to 89 years. Participant-reported clinical history was the basis for cohort assignment. This CDR3 contains 16 residues. CDR1 SGHRS and CDR2 YFSETQ come from the germline V gene. V lost 2 bases, J lost 2 bases, and 10 bases stayed unmatched. In the original analysis: Cell counts per sample came from amplifying reference gene primers. Generated by immunoSEQ multiplex PCR, the TCRdb table keeps only in-frame clones and is missing some. V and J calls and clone size are copied from that table; D and trimming were computed from the DNA. The sample gives about 250,000 clones, over 75% of which show up once; 9.1% is in the top ten.

The chain recombines TRBV5-1 with TRBJ2-7, with 7 positions matching TRBD1. This receptor was identified in a woman between 45 and 65 years old with acute COVID-19. Source material: PBMCs or T cells enriched from blood (not recorded which). CDR3: CASSFQPGQTAYEQYF. The CDR3, as DNA: TGCGCCAGCAGCTTCCAACCGGGACAGACCGCCTACGAGCAGTACTTC.